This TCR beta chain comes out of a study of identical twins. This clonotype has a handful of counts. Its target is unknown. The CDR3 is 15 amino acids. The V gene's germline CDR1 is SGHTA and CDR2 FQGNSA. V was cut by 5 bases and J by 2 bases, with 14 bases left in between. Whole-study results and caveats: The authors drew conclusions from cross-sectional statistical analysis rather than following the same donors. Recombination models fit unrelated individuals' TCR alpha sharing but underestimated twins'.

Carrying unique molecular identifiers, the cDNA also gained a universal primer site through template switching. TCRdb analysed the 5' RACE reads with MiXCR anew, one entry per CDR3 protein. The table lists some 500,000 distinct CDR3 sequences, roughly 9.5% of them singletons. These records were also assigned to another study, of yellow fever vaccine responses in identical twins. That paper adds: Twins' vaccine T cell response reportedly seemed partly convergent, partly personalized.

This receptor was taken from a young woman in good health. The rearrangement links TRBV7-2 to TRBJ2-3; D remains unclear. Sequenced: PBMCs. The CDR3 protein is CASSPTYAPTDTQYF. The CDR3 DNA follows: TGTGCCAGCAGCCCCACCTACGCTCCCACAGATACGCAGTATTTT.